These 8 T cell receptor beta chains came from one sample sequenced in a study of metastatic and nonmetastatic thyroid tumors. TCRdb recomputed clones from the PCR reads via MiXCR. The sample includes 40,000 to 55,000 clones, roughly 18% seen only once; the top ten take about 3%. No treatment of any kind had been given to any patient before thyroid surgery. Sequenced material: blood. Receptors were obtained from a female donor with papillary thyroid cancer or a benign thyroid nodule (not recorded which). Some clones in this sample may be carry-over from other donors' samples.

This clone came up many times. V gene TRBV5-1 combines with J gene TRBJ1-1; D is ambiguous. Germline V CDR1 and CDR2: SGHRS, YFSETQ. V was clipped by 0 bases and J by 9 bases, with 15 bases between them. This CDR3 has 14 amino acids. CDR3 residues: CASSLAGLGSKAFF. The CDR3 DNA sequence: TGCGCCAGCAGCTTGGCCGGGTTAGGTTCGAAAGCTTTCTTT.

In this sample, this clone turned up many times. The chain carries TRBV3-1 and TRBJ1-2; 12 bases line up with TRBD1. From germline, CDR1 is LGHDT and CDR2 YNNKEL (reference sequence). CDR3 length: 16 residues. The V segment lost 6 bases and the J segment 6 bases; nucleotides outside the gene matches: 11. This CDR3 is CASRRSGGQGANGYTF. The DNA of the CDR3 is TGTGCCAGCAGACGTTCTGGGGGACAGGGGGCGAATGGCTACACCTTC.

This clone was counted at least ten times. CDR3 amino acids: CASSRRTSGGTDEQFF. CDR3 sequence (DNA): TGTGCCAGCAGCCGACGGACTAGCGGGGGGACGGATGAGCAGTTCTTC. The J gene is TRBJ2-1, the V gene TRBV11-2; 14 bases agree with TRBD2. Germline CDR1 and CDR2: SGHAT and FQNNGV. Trimming took 5 bases from V and 8 from J; bases not matched to a gene: 8. The CDR3 has 16 amino acids. Full variable domain (outside the CDR3, taken from reference TRBV11-2 and TRBJ2-1): EAGVAQSPRYKIIEKRQSVAFWCNPISGHATLYWYQQILGQGPKLLIQFQNNGVVDDSQLPKDRFSAERLKGVDSTLKIQPAKLEDSAVYLCASSRRTSGGTDEQFFGPGTRLTVL.

This clone was counted ten times or more. The V and J genes are TRBV30 and TRBJ1-4, with D maybe TRBD1 (5 bases). This CDR3 has 14 residues. Germline loops: CDR1 GTSNPN, CDR2 SVGIG (reference sequence). The V end was cut by 0 bases, the J end by 7 bases, with 12 bases between. The CDR3 DNA is TGTGCCTGGAGTGTTTCCTTTAGGGGTGAAAAACTGTTTTTT. This codes for CAWSVSFRGEKLFF.

This clone was observed many times. A read error is likely, as this CDR3 ends without the conserved phenylalanine or tryptophan. The chain recombines TRBV2 with TRBJ2-5, with 9 bases fitting TRBD1. The germline gives CDR1 SNHLY, CDR2 FYNNEI. The CDR3 totals 13 residues. V lost 8 bases to trimming and J lost 5 bases; unmatched junction nucleotides: 6. The CDR3 sequence: CASCRDRDETQYS. The CDR3 bases are TGTGCCAGCTGCCGGGACAGGGACGAGACCCAGTACTCC.

Only a few counts were recorded for this clone. The chain carries TRBV2 and TRBJ1-5, with a tentative D call TRBD1 (5 bases). The CDR3 runs 15 residues. In germline, CDR1 is SNHLY, CDR2 FYNNEI. V dropped 10 bases and J dropped 0 bases, with 16 bases sitting between them. This CDR3 reads CAIRAGSSSNQPQHF. The CDR3 DNA reads TGTGCCATCAGGGCCGGGTCTTCTAGCAATCAGCCCCAGCATTTT.

This clone was seen more than once but under ten times. Because it lacks the conserved phenylalanine or tryptophan at the end, this CDR3 is likely a read error. CDR3 sequence: CASSLVTGAKYGYTL. The DNA for the CDR3 is TGTGCCAGCAGTTTGGTTACAGGGGCGAAATATGGCTACACCCTC. The gene calls are TRBV28 and TRBJ1-2; TRBD1 aligns across 7 bases. The CDR3 extends over 15 amino acids. After removal of 3 bases from V and 5 bases from J, the junction contained 9 bases not matched to a gene. Per germline, CDR1 MDHEN and CDR2 SYDVKM.

In this sample, this clone turned up many times. The chain has TRBV9 and TRBJ1-2; a weak D match, TRBD1 (6 bases). Trimming removed 4 bases from V and 5 bases from J, with 18 bases in between. The V gene's germline CDR1 is SGDLS and CDR2 YYNGEE. This CDR3 has 15 residues. The CDR3 region is CASSPAGAGQYGYTF. The CDR3 bases are TGTGCCAGCAGCCCAGCAGGGGCGGGGCAATATGGCTACACCTTC.